This T cell receptor beta chain was found in a study of blood T cell repertoires in COVID-19. Study background: Samples of COVID-19 (acute and convalescent) were obtained from the United States, Italy and Spain. Nucleic acid was either cDNA or gDNA, and it came from T cells, B-cell-depleted T cells, or PBMCs.

As originally analysed: Amplified reference gene primers provided the basis for estimating nucleated cell counts. Measured with immunoSEQ multiplex PCR; TCRdb has only the in-frame clones, and not every one. V and J calls and clone size come straight from that table; D and trimming were deduced from the DNA. The data hold about 200,000 clones, with 70% to 90% observed a single time. The CDR3 spans 14 residues. CDR1 SGHTA and CDR2 FQGNSA come from the germline V gene. Deletions cut 6 bases from V and 0 bases from J, with 12 bases between. The chain employs TRBV7-2 and TRBJ2-7, with D perhaps TRBD1 (5 bases). The origin of this receptor is a woman between 45 and 60 years old with acute or convalescent COVID-19. The sample taken for sequencing was peripheral blood. The CDR3, as DNA: TGTGCCAGCAGTTGGACATCAAGCTCCTACGAGCAGTACTTC. As protein: CASSWTSSSYEQYF.